This is a list of T cell receptor beta chains from one sample in a study of T cell responses to AZD1222 COVID-19 vaccine. The data were produced by immunoSEQ multiplex PCR, yet TCRdb's version contains in-frame clones alone and is incomplete. The sample yields about 85,000 clones, around 90% seen once. The material sequenced was peripheral blood, taken on day 0 of AZD1222 vaccination. The source of these receptors is an adult in good health. CDR3s include the opening cysteine and the closing phenylalanine or tryptophan. D genes are given only for firm matches. Some rows mark clone size as missing; the rest say once, few, many or name a class of expanded clone.

>-|TRBV27|TRBJ2-7|few
TGTGCCAGCAGCCACAATAATAACGAGCAGTACTTC
CASSHNNNEQYF
>-|TRBV5-1|TRBJ2-2|-
TGCGCCAGCAGCTCGCTTAGCGGGAACACCGGGGAGCTGTTTTTT
CASSSLSGNTGELFF
>-|TRBV6-4|TRBJ2-1|-
TGTGCCAGCAGTGTTAACCCTGTGTCCTACAATGAGCAGTTCTTC
CASSVNPVSYNEQFF
>TRBD2|TRBV18|TRBJ2-1|-
TGTGCCAGCTCACCAACGCCCGGGAGGGGCTCCTACAATGAGCAGTTCTTC
CASSPTPGRGSYNEQFF
>-|TRBV14|TRBJ1-1|-
TGTGCCAGCAGCAAAGGGTGGTGGGCCGGCGGGGTAGAAGCTTTCTTT
CASSKGWWAGGVEAFF
>-|TRBV9|TRBJ2-1|-
TGTGCCAGCAGCGGGCGGGACAGCCTCAATGAGCAGTTCTTC
CASSGRDSLNEQFF
>-|TRBV2|TRBJ1-2|-
TGTGCCAGCAGGCCGGGCATCGGATATGGCTACACCTTC
CASRPGIGYGYTF
>-|TRBV19|TRBJ1-3|-
TGTGCCAGTAGTATCGGACAGCAAGATACCATATATTTT
CASSIGQQDTIYF
>-|TRBV27|TRBJ2-1|-
TGTGCCAGCAGTTTACCACCCCGGGCGCGGCTAGGCCCCGCGAGGGAGCAGTTCTTC
CASSLPPRARLGPAREQFF
>-|TRBV5-4|TRBJ1-1|-
TGTGCCAGCAGCTCCGTTACAGCAAACACTGAAGCTTTCTTT
CASSSVTANTEAFF
>-|TRBV7-2|TRBJ1-2|once
TGTGCCAGCAGCTTAACGGACGGATCCTATGGCTACACCTTC
CASSLTDGSYGYTF
>-|TRBV5-6|TRBJ2-1|once
TGTGCCAGCAGCTTGCCGAGCTCCTACAATGAGCAGTTCTTC
CASSLPSSYNEQFF
>-|TRBV28|TRBJ2-7|-
TGTGCCAGCGGTGTCCCCGCCTACGAGCAGTACTTC
CASGVPAYEQYF
>-|TRBV4-3|TRBJ1-6|-
TGCGCCAGCAGCCAAGTTGGAAGTAATTCACCCCTCCACTTT
CASSQVGSNSPLHF
>-|TRBV7-3|TRBJ1-1|-
TGTGCCAGCAGCTTAGGGGGACAGAACACTGAAGCTTTCTTT
CASSLGGQNTEAFF
>TRBD2|TRBV7-9|TRBJ2-7|-
TGTGCCAGCAGCTTATTGGGGACTAGCGGCCCCTACGAGCAGTACTTC
CASSLLGTSGPYEQYF